One and the same sample provided the 22 T cell receptor beta chains below, sequenced in a study of T cells in women clearing cervical HPV infection. The data were produced by immunoSEQ multiplex PCR, yet TCRdb's version contains in-frame clones alone and is incomplete. The repertoire table contains approximately 44,000 clones. Sequencing was done on a sample of blood buffy coat. The receptors here all came from a woman aged 18-69 years with a cervical HPV16 infection that either progressed to CIN3+ or cleared (not recorded which).

With regard to this clone: The read terminates 3 residues ahead of where the CDR3 ends, so the germline J gene completes it. The rearrangement links TRBV5-1 to TRBJ2-7, with D maybe TRBD1 (6 bases). Trimming removed 1 base at V and 5 bases at J, with 19 bases between. Germline V gives CDR1 SGHRS, CDR2 YFSETQ. The CDR3 sequence is 16 residues long. The sequenced CDR3 bases are TGCGCCAGCAGCTTGCCGGCTAGCAGGGGTTCTCACGAG. It specifies CASSLPASRGSHE. The entire CDR3 is CASSLPASRGSHEQYF.

Turning to this clone: The sequence runs out 3 residues before the end of the CDR3; the remainder is reconstructed from the germline J gene. This rearrangement joins TRBV5-5 to TRBJ1-1; TRBD1 matches 7 bases. The germline CDR1 and CDR2 sequences are SGHKS and YYEKEE (reference sequence). The J segment lost 2 bases and the V segment lost 4 bases, leaving 5 bases of the junction unmatched. The CDR3 sequence is 14 residues long. CDR3 bases read: TGTGCCAGCAGCACCAGACAGGGAAACACTGAA. Translation: CASSTRQGNTE. The CDR3 reads in full as CASSTRQGNTEAFF.

To note about this clone: Read sequence stops 3 residues before the CDR3 end, and the germline J gene provides the missing end. The chain links TRBV29-1 to TRBJ1-2; TRBD1 matches at 8 bases. Germline trimming cut 0 bases from V and 2 bases from J; bases unmatched to any gene: 11. In germline, CDR1 is SQVTM, CDR2 ANQGSEA. This CDR3 has 17 residues. CDR3 DNA (partial): TGCAGCGTTGAAGATGGCGTCAGGGGGCATTTGAACTATGGC. Its protein is CSVEDGVRGHLNYG. The full CDR3 reads CSVEDGVRGHLNYGYTF. Using reference TRBV29-1 and TRBJ1-2 for the parts outside the CDR3, the full variable domain is SAVISQKPSRDICQRGTSLTIQCQVDSQVTMMFWYRQQPGQSLTLIATANQGSEATYESGFVIDKFPISRPNLTFSTLTVSNMSPEDSSIYLCSVEDGVRGHLNYGYTFGSGTRLTVV.

About this clone itself: The sequenced fragment ends 3 residues before the CDR3 boundary, so the rest is inferred from the germline J gene. J is TRBJ2-1 and V is TRBV20-1; TRBD2 matches 9 bases. V lost 6 bases to trimming and J lost 0 bases; unmatched junction nucleotides: 3. In germline, CDR1 is DFQATT, CDR2 SNEGSKA (reference sequence). The CDR3 is 14 residues long. The CDR3 is CSAGSGSSYNEQFF. The CDR3 DNA, read in part, is TGCAGTGCCGGTAGCGGGAGCTCCTACAATGAG.

With regard to this clone: With the read ending 3 residues before the CDR3 end, the germline J gene is used to fill in that end. The genes are TRBV5-1 and TRBJ1-1; 8 positions match TRBD1. The germline gives CDR1 SGHRS, CDR2 YFSETQ. Trimming cost V 0 bases and J 2 bases; bases outside gene matches: 12. CDR3 size: 18 residues. CDR3: CASSLDYVQGALNTEAFF. Incomplete CDR3 DNA: TGCGCCAGCAGCTTGGATTACGTGCAGGGGGCGCTTAACACTGAA.

Note on this clone: The read finishes 3 residues shy of the CDR3 end, and the germline J gene is used to complete it. This chain joins TRBV20-1 and TRBJ1-5; 8 nucleotides agree with TRBD1. The CDR3 spans 13 residues. Germline V gene lookup returns CDR1 DFQATT and CDR2 SNEGSKA (reference sequence). V shed 6 bases and J 2 bases; nucleotides not matched to a gene: 3. CDR3 DNA, as far as it was read: TGCAGTGCCGTGGGACAGGGCAATCAGCCC. Translated, it gives CSAVGQGNQP. The entire CDR3 reads CSAVGQGNQPQHF.

Regarding this clone: Read coverage stops 3 residues before the CDR3 terminus; the germline J gene supplies the remainder. The chain links TRBV6-1 to TRBJ1-5; D is undetermined. The CDR3 sequence is 17 residues long. The V gene lost 2 bases and the J gene lost 1 base, with 15 bases spanning the gap. Germline V gene lookup returns CDR1 MNHNS and CDR2 SASEGT. Partial CDR3 DNA: TGTGCCAGCAGTGAACGCACAGAGCTTGGGAGCAATCAGCCC. Amino acid sequence: CASSERTELGSNQP. The whole CDR3 region reads CASSERTELGSNQPQHF.

CDR3 amino acids: CATSNTMNEQYF. The sequenced CDR3 bases are TGTGCCACCAGTAATACAATGAACGAG. V and J are TRBV24-1 and TRBJ2-7; D is uncertain. Read sequence stops 3 residues before the CDR3 end, and the germline J gene provides the missing end. With 6 bases removed from V and 5 bases from J, the gap between germline ends came to 10 bases. The V gene's germline CDR1 is KGHDR and CDR2 SFDVKD. This CDR3 comprises 12 residues.

Remarks on this clone: The read is 3 residues too short to cover the CDR3 end, so that end is filled in from the germline J gene. This chain connects TRBV19 to TRBJ2-1; the match to TRBD2 covers 9 bases. The trim removed 3 bases at V and 4 bases at J, leaving 4 bases unmatched. In germline, CDR1 is LNHDA, CDR2 SQIVND (reference sequence). The CDR3 is made up of 15 amino acids. CDR3 region: CASSMETSGYNEQFF. The DNA read from the CDR3 is TGTGCCAGTAGTATGGAGACTAGCGGTTACAATGAG.

Comments on this clone: The read finishes 3 residues shy of the CDR3 end, and the germline J gene is used to complete it. V usage is TRBV3-1 (or the pseudogene TRBV3-2) and J usage is TRBJ1-4; D is unresolved. V was pared by 2 bases and J by 0 bases, with 7 bases between. This CDR3 has 15 amino acids. Germline-derived CDR1 and CDR2 are LGHDT and YNNKEL (reference sequence). The sequenced CDR3 bases are TGTGCCAGCAGCCAACCCCCGGCAACTAATGAAAAA. Encoded protein: CASSQPPATNEK. The CDR3 in its entirety is CASSQPPATNEKLFF.

Comment on this clone: Read coverage stops 3 residues before the CDR3 terminus; the germline J gene supplies the remainder. The chain carries TRBV10-1 and TRBJ1-1, with TRBD1 matching over 9 bases. The CDR3 runs to 14 residues. The J segment lost 5 bases and the V segment lost 6 bases, leaving 7 bases of the junction unmatched. From germline, CDR1 is WNHNN and CDR2 SYGVQD (reference sequence). CDR3 DNA (partial): TGCGCCAGCAGCACAGGGGGCTCTTCGACTGAA. The encoded protein is CASSTGGSSTE. The CDR3 as a whole reads CASSTGGSSTEAFF.

In regard to this clone: The read ends 3 residues shy of where the CDR3 ends; the end is completed using the germline J gene. The rearrangement joins TRBV28 to TRBJ2-3; TRBD1 matches 8 bases. The trim removed 2 bases at V and 4 bases at J, leaving 2 bases unmatched. This CDR3 has 14 residues. In germline, CDR1 is MDHEN, CDR2 SYDVKM. The CDR3: CASSLDRGADTQYF. The CDR3 bases that were read are TGTGCCAGCAGTTTAGACAGGGGCGCAGATACG.

As concerns this clone: The CDR3 end is not reached by the read, which stops 3 residues before it; the germline J gene fills it in. V gene TRBV29-1 combines with J gene TRBJ2-7; no clear D. Germline CDR1 reads SQVTM; CDR2 reads ANQGSEA. Trimming stripped 4 bases from V and 1 base from J, with 11 bases between. This CDR3 spans 13 amino acids. The chain's CDR3 is CSVGATDSYEQYF. CDR3 DNA (partial): TGCAGCGTTGGGGCCACAGATTCCTACGAG.

Comment on this clone: From the germline J gene comes the end of the CDR3, since the read stops 3 residues before it. This sequence joins TRBV7-9 and TRBJ1-1; TRBD1 matches 7 bases. The CDR3 contains 13 residues. J lost 7 bases, V lost 5 bases, and 7 bases had no gene match. The germline gives CDR1 SEHNR, CDR2 FQNEAQ (reference sequence). The CDR3: CASSLGQAREAFF. The covered CDR3 bases are TGTGCCAGCAGCCTAGGACAGGCGCGTGAA.

Its frequency marks this clone as medium-sized. The read ends 3 residues before the CDR3 terminus; that terminus is restored from the germline J gene. The chain couples TRBV12-3 or TRBV12-4 to TRBJ2-1, with 14 bases matching TRBD2. This CDR3 has 19 residues. The ends lost 3 bases at V and 1 base at J; junction bases unmatched: 8. CDR3 loop: CASSLETSGGALSYNEQFF. The CDR3 bases that were read are TGTGCCAGCAGTTTGGAGACTAGCGGGGGGGCTCTATCCTACAATGAG.

Note on this clone: Read data end 3 residues before the CDR3 end; the end is taken from the germline J gene. J is TRBJ1-1 and V is TRBV28; D unresolved. The V end was cut by 6 bases, the J end by 0 bases, with 5 bases between. The V gene's germline CDR1 is MDHEN and CDR2 SYDVKM. The CDR3 is 12 residues long. CDR3 DNA, as far as it was read: TGTGCCAGCAGATGGCTGAACACTGAA. It specifies CASRWLNTE. The CDR3 in full is CASRWLNTEAFF.

Regarding this clone: The CDR3 end falls 3 residues outside the read, so it is completed with the germline J gene. The chain uses TRBV30 and TRBJ2-6; 8 bases fit TRBD1. V lost 3 bases to trimming and J lost 4 bases; unmatched junction nucleotides: 11. The CDR3 covers 17 residues. Germline CDR1 GTSNPN, CDR2 SVGIG (reference sequence). CDR3 DNA (partial): TGTGCCTGGAGGGGACAGGAACGTATGGGGGGGGCCAACGTC. As protein: CAWRGQERMGGANV. The whole CDR3 protein is CAWRGQERMGGANVLTF.

For this clone: Sequencing ends 3 residues short of the CDR3 end; the germline J gene provides the rest. The rearrangement uses TRBV27 and TRBJ1-4; D possibly corresponds to TRBD1 (5 bases). V shed 3 bases and J shed 3 bases, with 17 bases lying between them. The germline V gene encodes CDR1 MNHEY and CDR2 SMNVEV (reference sequence). The CDR3 runs 17 residues. CDR3 DNA (partial): TGTGCCAGCAGTTTTCTAGGTATAACGGGGGCTAATGAAAAA. This gives the protein CASSFLGITGANEK. The entire CDR3 protein is CASSFLGITGANEKLFF.

As to this clone: With the read ending 3 residues before the CDR3 end, the germline J gene is used to fill in that end. The chain recombines TRBV28 with TRBJ1-2, with D possibly TRBD1 on 6 matching bases. Germline V CDR1 and CDR2: MDHEN, SYDVKM. The CDR3 loop spans 14 amino acids. Trimming removed 5 bases at V and 4 bases at J, with 14 bases between. The CDR3 is CASSPDQGLYGYTF. The DNA read from the CDR3 is TGTGCCAGCAGTCCAGACCAGGGGCTCTATGGC.

CDR3 DNA (partial): TGCAGTGCTAGAAGAGGACAGGGTGGTTCC. Protein sequence: CSARRGQGGS. The entire CDR3 protein is CSARRGQGGSLHF. This chain uses TRBV20-1 with TRBJ1-6, with 8 bases fitting TRBD1. The read stops 3 residues short of the end of the CDR3; the missing end is completed from the germline J gene. Per the germline V gene, CDR1 is DFQATT and CDR2 is SNEGSKA (reference sequence). The CDR3 has 13 residues.

A remark on this clone: Sequencing ends 3 residues short of the CDR3 end; the germline J gene provides the rest. This chain connects TRBV5-6 to TRBJ1-2; 10 bases map to TRBD1. Germline V gene data show CDR1 as SGHDT and CDR2 as YYEEEE. The CDR3 spans 14 residues. The CDR3 spells CASSSLGTGEGYTF. The CDR3 DNA, read in part, is TGTGCCAGCAGCTCACTAGGGACAGGGGAAGGC.

Notes on this clone: The CDR3 end lies 3 residues beyond the end of the read and is filled in from the germline J gene. The chain combines TRBV5-1 with TRBJ2-3; TRBD2 is a possible D gene (7 bases). Trimming cost V 4 bases and J 2 bases, with 20 bases left between them. Per the germline V gene, CDR1 is SGHRS and CDR2 is YFSETQ. This CDR3 has 17 amino acids. CDR3 DNA, as far as it was read: TGCGCCAGCAGCGGTGGCGGGAGTGGGACAACCACAGATACG. Amino acid sequence: CASSGGGSGTTTDT. The CDR3 as a whole reads CASSGGGSGTTTDTQYF.